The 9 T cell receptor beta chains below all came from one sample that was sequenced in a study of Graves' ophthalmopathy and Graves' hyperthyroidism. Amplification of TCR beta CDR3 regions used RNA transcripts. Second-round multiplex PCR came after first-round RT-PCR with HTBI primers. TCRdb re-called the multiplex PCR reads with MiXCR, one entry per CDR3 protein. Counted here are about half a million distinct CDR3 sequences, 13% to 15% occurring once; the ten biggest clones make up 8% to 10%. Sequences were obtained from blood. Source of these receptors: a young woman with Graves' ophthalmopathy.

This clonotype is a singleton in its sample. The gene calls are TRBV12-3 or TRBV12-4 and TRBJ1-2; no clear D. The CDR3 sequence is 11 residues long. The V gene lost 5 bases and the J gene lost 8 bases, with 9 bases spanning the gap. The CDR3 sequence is CASSTGQGYTF. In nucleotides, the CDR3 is TGTGCCAGCAGTACGGGTCAAGGCTACACCTTC.

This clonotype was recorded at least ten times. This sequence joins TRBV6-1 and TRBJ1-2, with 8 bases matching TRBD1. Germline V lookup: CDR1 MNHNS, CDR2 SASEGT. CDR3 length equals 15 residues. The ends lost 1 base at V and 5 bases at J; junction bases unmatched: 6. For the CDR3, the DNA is TGTGCCAGCAGTGAAGGGCGACAGGGGAGGTATGGCTACACCTTC. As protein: CASSEGRQGRYGYTF.

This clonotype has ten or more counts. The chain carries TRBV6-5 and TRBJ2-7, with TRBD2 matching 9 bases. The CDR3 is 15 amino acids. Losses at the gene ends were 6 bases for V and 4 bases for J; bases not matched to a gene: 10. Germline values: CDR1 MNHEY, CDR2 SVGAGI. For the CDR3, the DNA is TGTGCCAGCAGCTTGACTAGCGGAGACATGTACGAGCAGTACTTC. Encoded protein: CASSLTSGDMYEQYF.

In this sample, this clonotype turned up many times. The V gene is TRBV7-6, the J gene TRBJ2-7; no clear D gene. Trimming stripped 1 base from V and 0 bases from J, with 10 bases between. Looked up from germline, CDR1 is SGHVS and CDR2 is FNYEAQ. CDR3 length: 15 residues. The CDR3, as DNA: TGTGCCAGCAGCTTAGGGGTCGGAAGCTCCTACGAGCAGTACTTC. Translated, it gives CASSLGVGSSYEQYF.

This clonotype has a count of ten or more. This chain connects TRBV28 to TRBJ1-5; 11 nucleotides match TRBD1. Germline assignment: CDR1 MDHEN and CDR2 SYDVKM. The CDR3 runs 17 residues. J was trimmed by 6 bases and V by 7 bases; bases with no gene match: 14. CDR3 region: CASTLPLGTGGSQPQHF. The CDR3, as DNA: TGTGCCAGCACCCTCCCCCTCGGGACAGGGGGGTCTCAGCCCCAGCATTTT.

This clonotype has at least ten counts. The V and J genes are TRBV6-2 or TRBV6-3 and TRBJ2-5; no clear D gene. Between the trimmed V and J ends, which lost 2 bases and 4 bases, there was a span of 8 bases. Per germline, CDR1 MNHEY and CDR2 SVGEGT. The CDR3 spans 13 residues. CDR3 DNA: TGTGCCAGCAGTTACAAGATAGTAGAGACCCAGTACTTC. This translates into CASSYKIVETQYF.

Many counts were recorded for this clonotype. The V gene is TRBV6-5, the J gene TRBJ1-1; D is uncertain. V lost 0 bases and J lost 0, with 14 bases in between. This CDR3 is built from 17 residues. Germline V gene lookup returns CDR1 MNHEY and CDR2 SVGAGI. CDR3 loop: CASSYSEVDVMNTEAFF. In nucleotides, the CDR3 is TGTGCCAGCAGTTACTCGGAAGTCGACGTCATGAACACTGAAGCTTTCTTT.

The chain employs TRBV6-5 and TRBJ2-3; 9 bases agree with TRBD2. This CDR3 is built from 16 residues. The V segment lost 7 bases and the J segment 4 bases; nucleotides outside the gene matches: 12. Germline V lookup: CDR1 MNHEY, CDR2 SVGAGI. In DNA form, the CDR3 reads TGTGCCAGCATTTCGCTGGCGGGGGGGCCCCCAGATACGCAGTATTTT. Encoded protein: CASISLAGGPPDTQYF.

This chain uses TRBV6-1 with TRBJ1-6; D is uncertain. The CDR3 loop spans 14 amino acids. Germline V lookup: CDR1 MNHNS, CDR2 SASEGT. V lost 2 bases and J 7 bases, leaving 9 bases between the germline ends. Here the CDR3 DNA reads TGTGCCAGCAGTGAAACGGATGGGAATTCACCCCTCCACTTT. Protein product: CASSETDGNSPLHF.